A single TCR beta chain is shown here with its context. The target of this receptor is not known. No base quality values were provided; no much bigger clone lies one nucleotide off. These data come from a study of long-term antiretroviral therapy in people with HIV (dated by TCRdb to the early 2020s). The study in broad terms: The earliest samples were collected approximately a decade before the 2015 WHO recommendation for immediate ART, a period when ART was typically delayed until CD4 counts fell. A retrospective serial study tested whether ART initiation and durable HIV suppression were associated with changes in peripheral blood TRB repertoire composition and diversity. A total of 150 to 200 cryopreserved PBMC samples came from 25 to 30 adults with confirmed HIV infection and were collected serially over a mean of roughly six years (range 1-12). Among the 30 to 35 participants with HIV, eleven to twelve were female. Test extractions of a monoclonal T-cell line alongside 30 to 35 polyclonal samples showed no cross-contamination during QIAcube processing.

Inclusion was restricted to participants for whom at least one PBMC sample before ART initiation and at least two post-ART samples were available. Treatment was received in the United States of America by all participants with HIV. Cryopreserved samples of roughly 0.95-10 million PBMC were thawed and washed before DNA extraction. At the time of the earliest PBMC sample, participants with HIV were aged between 23 and 54 years. PBMC samples were contributed by each participant from 1-4 timepoints before ART initiation and 2-8 timepoints after ART initiation, with a median of 7 samples. For every participant, serial HIV viral load, CD4+ T-cell count, ART history and demographic data were obtained. Genomic DNA was extracted from unsorted PBMC with a Qiagen kit on a QIAcube, with processing performed in batches of 12 samples. Sequencing of the TRB variable region was done with the immunoSEQ hsTCRB v3.0 assay at survey level resolution. TRB sequencing targeted a depth of 40,000-50,000 T-cell genomes per sample. TRB libraries were pooled and sequenced on an Illumina MiSeq using a v3 150-cycle kit. The authors' pipeline ran thus. Analysis of repertoires was carried out in R inside a reproducible Nextflow workflow spanning QC, data transformation and analysis. LymphoSeq2, an R package for exploring AIRR-Seq data, was used to implement custom analyses. Four samples that yielded fewer than 5000 total TRB sequences were excluded, so that fewer than 200 HIV repertoires were analyzed. Among the 180 to 200 retained HIV repertoires, some 57 were collected before ART initiation and 120 to 130 were collected after ART initiation. Repertoires were downsampled to 5000 TRB nucleotide sequences, and summary statistics were averaged over 100 downsampling iterations. The analysis kept only TRB sequences whose CDR3 regions were at least seven amino acids long. Diversity was assessed using a clonality score derived from Shannon entropy and using the Gini coefficient. Repertoire networks linked the top 5000 CDR3 amino acid sequences whenever two sequences differed by an edit distance of one. Antigen specificity groups and MHC restriction were predicted for TRB CDR3 amino acid sequences with GLIPH2. Known CMV, EBV, HIV or tissue antigen associations were flagged by matching CDR3 amino acid sequences against VDJdb and McPAS-TCR. Pre-ART, post-ART and control groups were compared with Wilcoxon signed-rank tests and Holm-Bonferroni correction. This immuneACCESS table, as held by TCRdb, lists in-frame sequences with V and J called but not all clones. Of the missing ones, under half trace to an unresolved V gene in checked studies; the others have no known cause. D and trimming come from the DNA, and the V and J calls and clone size come from that table. Within this sample are some 30,000 clones, with more than 75% of them counted one time only. The ten largest clones capture about 0.93% of the sample.

General findings and caveats noted by the study authors: Limited PBMC availability meant only the TCR beta chain was sequenced, without alpha chain pairing. No data were available on ART adherence, viral resistance or therapy changes, limiting inferences about post-ART repertoire changes. At every time point, the repertoire was dominated by expanded TRB clones first identified before ART initiation, although this dominance fluctuated and, in many PLHIV, declined after ART. Because pre-ART samples had limited cell numbers, profiling was done on unsorted PBMC rather than on sorted CD4+ and CD8+ T cells. ART initiation was associated with a significant increase in TRB diversity, but diversity stayed significantly below transplant donor controls even after long-term ART. Narrower CDR3 length ranges were observed in HIV repertoires than in controls, and an antigen-experienced repertoire with only a slight naive shift after ART was suggested by the network structure. Samples dated from about 2004 to 2018, and the ART regimens used may be less effective than current ones.

Sequenced here: unsorted PBMCs, sampled 2 years after starting antiretroviral therapy. The receptor's source is a man aged 45-60 years with HIV.

Here the CDR3 is given as CASSPLAGQGNEQFF. The sequenced DNA is TGCGCCAGCAGCCCTTTGGCGGGACAGGGCAATGAGCAGTTCTTC. Here the chain combines TRBV5-1 and TRBJ2-1; 9 bases in the middle match TRBD1. CDR1 and CDR2 are read off the germline V gene as SGHRS and YFSETQ. Trimming leaves V shorter by 4 bases and J shorter by 6 bases, with the junction holding 8 bases beyond the gene matches. From the cysteine up to the phenylalanine, the CDR3 has a length of 15 residues. The kept DNA is CDR3 alone, 45 bases in frame from the first base.